This T cell receptor beta chain was identified in a study of blood T cell repertoires in COVID-19. In the original processing: The authors estimated nucleated cell counts from reference gene primer amplification. The protocol was immunoSEQ multiplex PCR, while the TCRdb copy is restricted to in-frame clones and leaves out a portion. Clonal size and the V and J genes are those of that table, whereas D and trimming came from the DNA. The sample consists of about 330,000 clones, around 90% of them appearing once. Germline V gene sequence: CDR1 MNHEY, CDR2 SVGEGT. Trimming left V 0 bases short and J 3 bases short, with 9 bases between. This CDR3 has 14 amino acids. Participants, 18 to 89 years old, spanned 25 or so US areas. Participant reports of clinical history set cohort assignment.

This TCR came from a woman aged 25 to 45 who had recovered from COVID-19. Material for sequencing was PBMCs or T cells enriched from blood (not recorded which). The chain is built from TRBV6-2 or TRBV6-3 and TRBJ2-7; no firm D call. The CDR3 nucleotides read TGTGCCAGCAGTTACTCGAGGCTAGACTACGAGCAGTACTTC. Residues: CASSYSRLDYEQYF.